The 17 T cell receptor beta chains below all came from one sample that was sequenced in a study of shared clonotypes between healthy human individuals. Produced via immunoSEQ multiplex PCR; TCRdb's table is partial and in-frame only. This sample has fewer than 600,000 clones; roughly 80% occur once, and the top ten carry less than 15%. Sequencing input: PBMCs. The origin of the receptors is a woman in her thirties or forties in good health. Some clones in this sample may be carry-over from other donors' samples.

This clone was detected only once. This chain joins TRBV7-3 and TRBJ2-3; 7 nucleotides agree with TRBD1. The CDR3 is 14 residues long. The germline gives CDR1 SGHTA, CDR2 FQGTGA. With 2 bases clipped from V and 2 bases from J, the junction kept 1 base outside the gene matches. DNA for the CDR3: TGTGCCAGCAGCTTAGGGACAGCCACAGATACGCAGTATTTT. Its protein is CASSLGTATDTQYF. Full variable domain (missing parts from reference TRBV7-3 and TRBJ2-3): GAGVSQTPSNKVTEKGKYVELRCDPISGHTALYWYRQSLGQGPEFLIYFQGTGAADDSGLPNDRFFAVRPEGSVSTLKIQRTERGDSAVYLCASSLGTATDTQYFGPGTRLTVL.

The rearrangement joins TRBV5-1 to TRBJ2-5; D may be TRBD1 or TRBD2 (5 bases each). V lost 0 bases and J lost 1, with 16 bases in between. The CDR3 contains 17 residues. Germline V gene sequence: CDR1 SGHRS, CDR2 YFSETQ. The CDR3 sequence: CASSLGADSGGQETQYF. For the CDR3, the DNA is TGCGCCAGCAGCTTGGGGGCGGACTCTGGGGGCCAAGAGACCCAGTACTTC. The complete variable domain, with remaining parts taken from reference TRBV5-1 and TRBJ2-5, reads KAGVTQTPRYLIKTRGQQVTLSCSPISGHRSVSWYQQTPGQGLQFLFEYFSETQRNKGNFPGRFSGRQFSNSRSEMNVSTLELGDSALYLCASSLGADSGGQETQYFGPGTRLLVL.

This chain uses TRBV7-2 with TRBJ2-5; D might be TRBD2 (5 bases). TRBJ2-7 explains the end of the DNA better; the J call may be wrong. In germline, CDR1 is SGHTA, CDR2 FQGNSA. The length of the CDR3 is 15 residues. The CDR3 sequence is CASSLARTPGYEQYF. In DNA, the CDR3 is TGTGCCAGCAGCTTAGCGCGGACTCCGGGCTACGAGCAGTACTTC.

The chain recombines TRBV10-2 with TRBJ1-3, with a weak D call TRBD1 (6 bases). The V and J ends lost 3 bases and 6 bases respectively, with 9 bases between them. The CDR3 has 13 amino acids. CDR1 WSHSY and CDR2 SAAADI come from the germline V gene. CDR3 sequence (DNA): TGCGCCAGCAGTGACCAGGGGACAAACACCATATATTTT. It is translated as CASSDQGTNTIYF.

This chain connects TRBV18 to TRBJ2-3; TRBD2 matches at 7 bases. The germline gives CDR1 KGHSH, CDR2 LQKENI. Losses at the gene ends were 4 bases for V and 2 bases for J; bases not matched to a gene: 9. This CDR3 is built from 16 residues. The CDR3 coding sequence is TGTGCCAGCTCACGACCAGGGACTACGCCCACAGATACGCAGTATTTT. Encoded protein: CASSRPGTTPTDTQYF.

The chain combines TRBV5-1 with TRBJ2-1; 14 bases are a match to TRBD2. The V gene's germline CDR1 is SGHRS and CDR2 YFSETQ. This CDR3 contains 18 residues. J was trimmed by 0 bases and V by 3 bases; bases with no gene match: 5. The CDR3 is CASSSGLAGGSSYNEQFF. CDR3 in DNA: TGCGCCAGCAGCTCCGGACTAGCGGGGGGTAGCTCCTACAATGAGCAGTTCTTC.

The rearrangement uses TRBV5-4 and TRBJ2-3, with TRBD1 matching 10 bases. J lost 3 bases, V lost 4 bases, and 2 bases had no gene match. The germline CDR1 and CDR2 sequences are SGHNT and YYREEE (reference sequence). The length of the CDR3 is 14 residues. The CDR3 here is CASSRDRGTDTQYF. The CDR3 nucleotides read TGTGCCAGCAGCCGGGACAGGGGTACAGATACGCAGTATTTT.

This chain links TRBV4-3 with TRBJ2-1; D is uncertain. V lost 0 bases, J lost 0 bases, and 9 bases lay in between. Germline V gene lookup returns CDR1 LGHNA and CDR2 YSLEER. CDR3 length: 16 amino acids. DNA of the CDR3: TGCGCCAGCAGCCAAGATGCGGCTAGCTCCTACAATGAGCAGTTCTTC. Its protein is CASSQDAASSYNEQFF.

The CDR3 bases are TGTGCCTGGACCCTCGGGACAGACAATTCACCCCTCCACTTT. Residues: CAWTLGTDNSPLHF. The rearrangement links TRBV30 to TRBJ1-6; 7 bases are a match to TRBD1. The junction had 7 bases not matched to a gene; V was cut back by 4 bases and J by 7 bases. The germline CDR1 and CDR2 sequences are GTSNPN and SVGIG (reference sequence). CDR3 length equals 14 residues.

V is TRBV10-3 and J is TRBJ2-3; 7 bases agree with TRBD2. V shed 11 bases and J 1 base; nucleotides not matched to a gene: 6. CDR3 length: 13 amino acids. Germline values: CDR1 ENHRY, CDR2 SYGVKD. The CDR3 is CASREFGTDTQYF. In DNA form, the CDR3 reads TGTGCCTCGCGGGAGTTCGGCACAGATACGCAGTATTTT.

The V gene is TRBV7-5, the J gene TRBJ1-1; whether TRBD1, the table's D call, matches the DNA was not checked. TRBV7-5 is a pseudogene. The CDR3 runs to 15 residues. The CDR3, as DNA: TGTGCCAGAAGCGAGCAGGGGTGCATGAGCACTGAAGCTTTCTTT. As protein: CARSEQGCMSTEAFF.

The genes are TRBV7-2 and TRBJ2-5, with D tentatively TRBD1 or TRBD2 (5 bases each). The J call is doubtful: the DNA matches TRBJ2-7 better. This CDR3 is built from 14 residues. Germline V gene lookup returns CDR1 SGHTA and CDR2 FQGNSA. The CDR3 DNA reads TGTGCCAGCAGTCGGGGACGTGGCGCCTACGAGCAGTACTTC. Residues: CASSRGRGAYEQYF.

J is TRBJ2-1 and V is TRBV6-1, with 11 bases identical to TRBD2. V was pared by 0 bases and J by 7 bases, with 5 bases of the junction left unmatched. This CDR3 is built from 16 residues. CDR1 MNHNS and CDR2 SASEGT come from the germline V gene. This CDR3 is CASSEAGTSGRNEQFF. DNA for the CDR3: TGTGCCAGCAGTGAAGCCGGGACTAGCGGAAGAAATGAGCAGTTCTTC.

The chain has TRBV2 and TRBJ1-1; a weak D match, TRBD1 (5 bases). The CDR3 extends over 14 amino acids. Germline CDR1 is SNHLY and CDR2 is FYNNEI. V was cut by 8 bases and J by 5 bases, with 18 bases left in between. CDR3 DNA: TGTGCCAGCTCTCGGCAGGGAGGGAGTACTGAAGCTTTCTTT. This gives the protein CASSRQGGSTEAFF.

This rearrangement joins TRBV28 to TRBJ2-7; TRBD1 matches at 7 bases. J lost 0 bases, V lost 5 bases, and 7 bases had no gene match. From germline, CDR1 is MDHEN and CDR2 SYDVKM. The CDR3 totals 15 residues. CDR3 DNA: TGTGCCAGCAGTCACCGGACAGGTTACTCCTACGAGCAGTACTTC. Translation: CASSHRTGYSYEQYF.

CDR3 protein: CASASSATGELFF. In DNA, the CDR3 is TGTGCCAGCGCCTCTAGCGCCACCGGGGAGCTGTTTTTT. The chain combines TRBV6-4 with TRBJ2-2; D possibly corresponds to TRBD2 (6 bases). Germline CDR1 and CDR2: MRHNA and SNTAGT. There are 13 residues in the CDR3. The V gene lost 8 bases and the J gene lost 4 bases, with 11 bases spanning the gap.

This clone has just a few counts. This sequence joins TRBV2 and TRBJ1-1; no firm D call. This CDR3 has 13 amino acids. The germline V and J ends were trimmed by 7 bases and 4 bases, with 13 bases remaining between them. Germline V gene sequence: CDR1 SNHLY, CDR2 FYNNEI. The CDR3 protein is CASNEGPVTEAFF. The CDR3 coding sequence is TGTGCCAGCAACGAAGGTCCAGTCACTGAAGCTTTCTTT.